These 24 T cell receptor beta chains were all obtained from the same sample, sequenced in a study of T cell responses to AZD1222 COVID-19 vaccine. Generated by immunoSEQ multiplex PCR, the TCRdb table keeps only in-frame clones and is missing some. The table has some 130,000 clones, more than 90% seen once. This specimen was peripheral blood, taken on day 0 of AZD1222 vaccination. The receptors here all came from an adult in good health.

The table lists this clone with a few counts. The J gene is TRBJ1-1, the V gene TRBV28; D is ambiguous. V lost 1 base, J lost 6 bases, and 15 bases lay in between. The CDR3 is 15 amino acids. Germline V gene lookup returns CDR1 MDHEN and CDR2 SYDVKM. In DNA form, the CDR3 reads TGTGCCAGCAGTTTATTGACACGTCCTCCCCCTGAAGCTTTCTTT. It specifies CASSLLTRPPPEAFF.

The rearrangement links TRBV7-6 to TRBJ2-3; 9 bases align to TRBD2. Germline V CDR1 and CDR2: SGHVS, FNYEAQ. Trimming at V came to 5 bases and at J to 3 bases, leaving 12 bases not matched to a gene. This CDR3 is built from 17 residues. CDR3 sequence (DNA): TGTGCCAGCAGCCATGGCGGGAGGGCCCTCCGGACAGATACGCAGTATTTT. It is translated as CASSHGGRALRTDTQYF.

This clone has just one count. The CDR3 here is CASSLRGDEQFF. In DNA form, the CDR3 reads TGCGCCAGCAGCTTGAGGGGCGATGAGCAGTTCTTC. The chain combines TRBV5-1 with TRBJ2-1; tentatively, D is TRBD1 (5 bases). Per germline, CDR1 SGHRS and CDR2 YFSETQ. This CDR3 spans 12 amino acids. The V end lost 1 base, the J end lost 8 bases, and 7 bases lay between the germline ends.

The genes are TRBV6-5 and TRBJ2-3, with 10 nucleotides matching TRBD2. This CDR3 has 15 residues. Germline CDR1 and CDR2: MNHEY and SVGAGI. V dropped 5 bases and J dropped 3; count of bases not matched to a gene: 5. For the CDR3, the DNA is TGTGCCAGCAGTAGTCGGACTAGCGGTACAGATACGCAGTATTTT. It encodes CASSSRTSGTDTQYF.

The chain links TRBV5-3 to TRBJ1-5; D might be TRBD1 (5 bases). TRBV5-3 is an open reading frame, and its role is uncertain. CDR3 length: 16 amino acids. Between the trimmed V and J ends, which lost 1 base and 3 bases, there was a span of 14 bases. The CDR3 region is CARSLFSRDDNQPQHF. The CDR3 DNA reads TGTGCCAGAAGCTTGTTCAGTAGGGACGACAATCAGCCCCAGCATTTT.

In regard to this clone: One end of the junction does not line up with germline, which may come from a read error. The rearrangement joins TRBV3-1 (or the pseudogene TRBV3-2) to TRBJ1-1; the D is unclear. This CDR3 spans 15 amino acids. From germline, CDR1 is LGHDT and CDR2 YNNKEL (reference sequence). The CDR3 DNA reads as TGTGCCAGCAGCCAAGCTCCCTTGCTGAAGACTGAAGCTTTCTTT. This sequence encodes CASSQAPLLKTEAFF.

The rearrangement uses TRBV19 and TRBJ2-1, with TRBD2 identical over 10 bases. The V segment lost 9 bases and the J segment 6 bases; nucleotides outside the gene matches: 11. The CDR3 is 15 residues long. Looked up from germline, CDR1 is LNHDA and CDR2 is SQIVND (reference sequence). For the CDR3, the DNA is TGTGCCAGCAGTGAGACTAGCGGGTCCCTCAATGAGCAGTTCTTC. Translated: CASSETSGSLNEQFF.

The chain recombines TRBV11-2 with TRBJ1-1; a weak D match, TRBD1 (6 bases). Germline values: CDR1 SGHAT, CDR2 FQNNGV. This CDR3 contains 15 residues. V lost 6 bases to trimming and J lost 1 base, with 15 bases between them. In DNA, the CDR3 is TGTGCCAGCAGAGGCCTTCAGGGGCCGAACACTGAAGCTTTCTTT. Its translation is CASRGLQGPNTEAFF.

The chain couples TRBV15 to TRBJ2-1, with 11 bases lining up with TRBD2. CDR1 and CDR2 (germline): LNHNV, YYDKDF (reference sequence). The J segment lost 12 bases and the V segment lost 4 bases, leaving 14 bases of the junction unmatched. CDR3 length equals 16 residues. Written as DNA, the CDR3 is TGTGCCACCAGCAATCAGCTAGCGGGAGGAGCGGGGAGGCAGTTCTTC. This encodes CATSNQLAGGAGRQFF.

The chain carries TRBV6-5 and TRBJ1-1, with TRBD1 matching 8 bases. The CDR3 covers 14 residues. Germline V gene data show CDR1 as MNHEY and CDR2 as SVGAGI. Trimming cost V 6 bases and J 1 base; bases outside gene matches: 4. The CDR3 loop is CASRRRGPNTEAFF. The DNA of the CDR3 is TGTGCCAGCAGACGCAGGGGGCCGAACACTGAAGCTTTCTTT.

CDR3 DNA: TGTGCCAGTAGGGAAGGACTAGCGGGAGGAACCGGGGAGCTGTTTTTT. Protein sequence: CASREGLAGGTGELFF. The V and J genes are TRBV19 and TRBJ2-2, with 14 bases matching TRBD2. The CDR3 covers 16 residues. Germline CDR1 is LNHDA and CDR2 is SQIVND (reference sequence). The V and J ends lost 6 bases and 5 bases, in that order; junction bases with no gene match: 5.

J is TRBJ2-1 and V is TRBV19; maybe TRBD1 (6 bases). Germline lookup yields CDR1 LNHDA and CDR2 SQIVND (reference sequence). The CDR3 is 15 residues long. Trimming pared 3 bases from V and 0 bases from J, leaving 9 bases between. CDR3 sequence reads: CASSMIQGSYNEQFF. The CDR3 DNA sequence: TGTGCCAGTAGTATGATACAGGGCTCCTACAATGAGCAGTTCTTC.

This clone came up once. The genes are TRBV4-3 and TRBJ2-6, with a possible D match to TRBD1 (5 bases). Germline CDR1 and CDR2: LGHNA and YSLEER. The CDR3 spans 15 residues. Trimming shortened V by 0 bases and J by 5 bases, and 8 bases separated the two germline ends. CDR3 in amino acids: CASSQDLGRANVLTF. DNA for the CDR3: TGCGCCAGCAGCCAAGATCTGGGGCGGGCCAACGTCCTGACTTTC.

This sequence joins TRBV6-4 and TRBJ1-2; tentatively, D is TRBD1 (5 bases). The CDR3 totals 14 residues. V lost 0 bases and J 5 bases, leaving 10 bases between the germline ends. CDR1 is MRHNA, CDR2 SNTAGT, per germline. The CDR3 coding sequence is TGTGCCAGCAGTGACTCGCCAGGGCCGTATGGCTACACCTTC. This translates into CASSDSPGPYGYTF.

The rearrangement joins TRBV30 to TRBJ2-7, with 12 bases fitting TRBD2. V lost 0 bases, J lost 3 bases, and 3 bases stayed unmatched. Germline CDR1 and CDR2: GTSNPN and SVGIG (reference sequence). The CDR3 covers 15 residues. The CDR3: CAWSVPSGRVYEQYF. CDR3 coding DNA: TGTGCCTGGAGTGTACCTAGCGGGAGGGTCTACGAGCAGTACTTC.

The chain links TRBV28 to TRBJ2-1; D is unclear. Germline CDR1 is MDHEN and CDR2 is SYDVKM. The CDR3 covers 14 residues. V lost 6 bases and J lost 2, with 11 bases in between. CDR3 loop: CASSLDSPYNEQFF. The CDR3 nucleotides are TGTGCCAGCAGCCTCGACTCTCCCTACAATGAGCAGTTCTTC.

The chain carries TRBV10-2 and TRBJ2-4; tentative D call: TRBD2 (6 bases). CDR3 length equals 13 residues. V gave up 0 bases and J gave up 8 bases, with 8 bases separating them. Germline V lookup: CDR1 WSHSY, CDR2 SAAADI. The CDR3 spells CASSESRLDIQYF. The CDR3 nucleotides are TGCGCCAGCAGTGAGTCGAGACTAGACATTCAGTACTTC.

V and J are TRBV2 and TRBJ1-3; no reliable D call. Trimming took 4 bases from V and 0 from J, leaving 7 bases between them. CDR1 and CDR2 (germline): SNHLY, FYNNEI. The CDR3 contains 14 residues. The CDR3 nucleotides are TGTGCCAGCAGTGCAGGCAACTCTGGAAACACCATATATTTT. Translation: CASSAGNSGNTIYF.

The chain links TRBV7-8 to TRBJ1-3; D is unclear. The germline CDR1 and CDR2 sequences are SGHVS and FQNEAQ. V was cut by 1 base and J by 2 bases, with 9 bases left in between. There are 15 residues in the CDR3. The CDR3 DNA reads as TGTGCCAGCAGCTTAGACAGCTTAACTGGAAACACCATATATTTT. Translation: CASSLDSLTGNTIYF.

This rearrangement joins TRBV27 to TRBJ1-2; D uncertain. V lost 5 bases and J lost 3, with 10 bases in between. This CDR3 contains 13 residues. Germline lookup yields CDR1 MNHEY and CDR2 SMNVEV (reference sequence). As DNA, the CDR3 is TGTGCCAGCAGTCCTCTGAGTGACTATGGCTACACCTTC. Protein sequence: CASSPLSDYGYTF.

The CDR3 DNA follows: TGTGCCAGCAGCCAAGCGGGAGAAGGAAATGAGCAGTTCTTC. Protein: CASSQAGEGNEQFF. V is TRBV27 and J is TRBJ2-1; the match to TRBD2 covers 8 bases. This CDR3 contains 14 residues. CDR1 and CDR2 (germline): MNHEY, SMNVEV (reference sequence). V lost 6 bases, J lost 7 bases, and 8 bases stayed unmatched.

The chain links TRBV12-5 to TRBJ2-1, with TRBD2 matching over 7 bases. The CDR3 spans 14 residues. Germline CDR1 LGHNT, CDR2 FRNRAP. With 6 bases clipped from V and 4 bases from J, the junction kept 6 bases outside the gene matches. CDR3 residues: CASGDPAGYNEQFF. CDR3 DNA sequence: TGTGCTAGTGGAGACCCAGCGGGATACAATGAGCAGTTCTTC.

The chain uses TRBV4-2 and TRBJ2-3; D assignment may be TRBD1 or TRBD2 (5 bases each). CDR3 length: 18 residues. V shed 0 bases and J shed 4 bases, with 20 bases lying between them. Germline CDR1 is LGHNA and CDR2 is YNFKEQ. CDR3 loop: CASSQDRRGQGRSDTQYF. As DNA, the CDR3 is TGTGCCAGCAGCCAAGACCGTCGCGGGCAGGGAAGATCAGATACGCAGTATTTT.

The sample holds a few counts of this clone. The chain carries TRBV3-1 (or the pseudogene TRBV3-2) and TRBJ2-7; D is perhaps TRBD2 (5 bases). V was clipped by 4 bases and J by 3 bases, with 16 bases between them. Germline CDR1 LGHDT, CDR2 YNNKEL (reference sequence). The CDR3 contains 15 residues. CDR3 nucleotide sequence: TGTGCCAGCAGCCCCGGGGTATTTTTCGGCTACGAGCAGTACTTC. Protein sequence: CASSPGVFFGYEQYF.